This T cell receptor (beta chain) was documented in a study of cytomegalovirus exposure and HLA in healthy donors. General observations from the study: Testing in vitro showed a few CMV-associated chains specific for CMV antigens.

Using immunoSEQ multiplex PCR, the repertoire was profiled, and TCRdb retains in-frame clones only, with some absent. In the table there are fewer than 250,000 clones, around 78% of which are singletons. The CDR3 extends over 13 amino acids. Germline lookup yields CDR1 SEHNR and CDR2 FQNEAQ (reference sequence). V was clipped by 5 bases and J by 6 bases; unmatched bases: 6. Comment on this clone: Its antigen is not known.

Donors were drawn from the approximately 130-subject validation cohort, separate from the roughly 610-subject first cohort. This TCR was recovered from a woman aged 18-29 years in good health and CMV-seronegative. The source material was PBMCs. The chain uses TRBV7-9 and TRBJ2-7, with TRBD1 matching over 8 bases. CDR3 DNA sequence: TGTGCCAGCAGCGGACAGGGTCGGGGCGAGCAGTACTTC. Encoded protein: CASSGQGRGEQYF.